Following are 18 T cell receptor beta chains from one sample sequenced in a study of blood T cells in healthy people across ages. The authors ran a second PCR of roughly 6 to 11 cycles using a sample-barcoded 5' primer and a J-beta primer mix. TCRdb processed the 5' RACE reads anew with MiXCR; each CDR3 protein has one entry. The sample carries about 2 million distinct CDR3 sequences, around half recorded once. Input material: blood. These receptors were collected from a woman between 35 and 50 years old in good health.

The chain links TRBV7-8 to TRBJ1-5; D gene uncertain. CDR1 SGHVS and CDR2 FQNEAQ come from the germline V gene. V shed 5 bases and J shed 2 bases, with 7 bases lying between them. The CDR3 covers 13 residues. CDR3 sequence: CASSREGNQPQHF. The CDR3 DNA reads as TGTGCCAGCAGCCGCGAGGGCAATCAGCCCCAGCATTTT.

V gene TRBV12-3 or TRBV12-4 combines with J gene TRBJ1-1, with TRBD1 identical over 9 bases. V was pared by 11 bases and J by 11 bases, with 9 bases of the junction left unmatched. CDR3 length equals 11 residues. CDR3 sequence: CACGQGMTAFF. In DNA, the CDR3 is TGTGCCTGCGGACAGGGGATGACCGCTTTCTTT.

V is TRBV20-1 and J is TRBJ2-1; the match to TRBD2 covers 9 bases. The V and J ends lost 6 bases and 4 bases, in that order; junction bases with no gene match: 13. The CDR3 is made up of 16 amino acids. CDR1 DFQATT and CDR2 SNEGSKA come from the germline V gene (reference sequence). CDR3 region: CSARGLSGGPYNEQFF. For the CDR3, the DNA is TGCAGTGCCCGGGGCCTTAGCGGGGGACCGTACAATGAGCAGTTCTTC.

This chain uses TRBV5-8 with TRBJ2-1; TRBD2 agrees at 12 bases. Germline assignment: CDR1 SGHTS and CDR2 YDEGEE. J gave up 8 bases and V 9 bases, and 15 bases lay outside the gene matches. This CDR3 has 16 residues. The CDR3 DNA is TGTGCCACTACCCCCCGGAAACTAGCGGGGGGTGATGAGCAGTTCTTC. Amino acid sequence: CATTPRKLAGGDEQFF.

This clonotype was recorded a few times. The V gene is TRBV27, the J gene TRBJ1-2; no clear D gene. Looked up from germline, CDR1 is MNHEY and CDR2 is SMNVEV (reference sequence). The V gene lost 0 bases and the J gene lost 4 bases, with 12 bases spanning the gap. The CDR3 spans 15 residues. The CDR3 protein is CASSLSAGGSYGYTF. Here the CDR3 DNA reads TGTGCCAGCAGTTTATCTGCGGGAGGAAGCTATGGCTACACCTTC.

V is TRBV4-2 and J is TRBJ1-6; no reliable D call. Per the germline V gene, CDR1 is LGHNA and CDR2 is YNFKEQ. V was pared by 1 base and J by 3 bases, with 4 bases between. The length of the CDR3 is 14 residues. CDR3 protein: CASSQGRYNSPLHF. In DNA form, the CDR3 reads TGTGCCAGCAGCCAAGGGCGCTATAATTCACCCCTCCACTTT.

V is TRBV29-1 and J is TRBJ2-3; 8 bases map to TRBD2. V dropped 3 bases and J dropped 3; count of bases not matched to a gene: 5. The CDR3 spans 14 residues. Germline V gene sequence: CDR1 SQVTM, CDR2 ANQGSEA. The CDR3: CSVEVAGRTDTQYF. Written as DNA, the CDR3 is TGCAGCGTTGAGGTAGCGGGGAGAACAGATACGCAGTATTTT.

This clonotype occurred once. The chain links TRBV27 to TRBJ1-2; 8 nucleotides agree with TRBD1. With 6 bases clipped from V and 7 bases from J, the junction kept 10 bases outside the gene matches. The CDR3 loop spans 14 amino acids. Germline-derived CDR1 and CDR2 are MNHEY and SMNVEV (reference sequence). CDR3 amino acids: CASSNRGESSGYTF. As DNA, the CDR3 is TGTGCCAGCAGCAACAGGGGGGAGTCAAGTGGCTACACCTTC.

The chain combines TRBV27 with TRBJ2-3; D is unresolved. Per germline, CDR1 MNHEY and CDR2 SMNVEV (reference sequence). Trimming took 6 bases from V and 2 from J, leaving 9 bases between them. The CDR3 has 13 residues. The chain's CDR3 is CASRPHTTDTQYF. CDR3 sequence (DNA): TGTGCCAGCAGGCCTCATACCACAGATACGCAGTATTTT.

The V and J genes are TRBV12-3 or TRBV12-4 and TRBJ1-4; D may be TRBD1 (6 bases). Trimming pared 8 bases from V and 2 bases from J, leaving 18 bases between. The CDR3 length is 16 residues. The CDR3 DNA follows: TGTGCCAGCTCCGCCGAGGGGGGGCACACTAATGAAAAACTGTTTTTT. Translation gives CASSAEGGHTNEKLFF.

This rearrangement joins TRBV4-1 to TRBJ2-3, with 7 bases lining up with TRBD2. Per the germline V gene, CDR1 is MGHRA and CDR2 is YSYEKL. This CDR3 region has 16 residues. With 4 bases clipped from V and 4 bases from J, the junction kept 11 bases outside the gene matches. CDR3 sequence (DNA): TGCGCCAGCAGCCGCAAAGGGGCGGGGGAAGCAGATACGCAGTATTTT. It yields the protein CASSRKGAGEADTQYF.

This rearrangement joins TRBV29-1 to TRBJ2-1; 8 nucleotides line up with TRBD2. The CDR3 spans 11 residues. J gave up 9 bases and V 3 bases, and 1 base lay outside the gene matches. Germline values: CDR1 SQVTM, CDR2 ANQGSEA. The CDR3, as DNA: TGCAGCGTTGACGGGGGGGTTGAGCAGTTCTTC. It is translated as CSVDGGVEQFF.

This clonotype was seen only a few times. The chain recombines TRBV7-2 with TRBJ1-2; D ambiguous. The CDR3 spans 13 residues. Germline V gene lookup returns CDR1 SGHTA and CDR2 FQGNSA. Trimming cost V 0 bases and J 6 bases, with 8 bases left between them. The CDR3 DNA reads TGTGCCAGCAGCTTAGCGTGGCCAGATGGCTACACCTTC. Its translation is CASSLAWPDGYTF.

This clonotype was observed once. The CDR3 reads CASSLLPGTDSNYGYTF. CDR3 sequence (DNA): TGCGCCAGCAGCCTGCTCCCCGGGACAGACTCAAACTATGGCTACACCTTC. The genes are TRBV5-1 and TRBJ1-2; TRBD1 matches at 7 bases. Per the germline V gene, CDR1 is SGHRS and CDR2 is YFSETQ. The CDR3 is 17 amino acids. Unmatched junction bases numbered 14, after V lost 4 bases and J lost 2 bases.

Regarding this clonotype: A junction boundary mismatches the germline segment, possibly from a read error. V gene TRBV9 combines with J gene TRBJ1-5; possibly TRBD1 for D (5 bases). This CDR3 has 14 residues. Germline loops: CDR1 SGDLS, CDR2 YYNGEE. CDR3 in amino acids: CASSVGVGNQPQHF. CDR3 bases: TGTGCCAGCAGTGTAGGGGTGGGCAATCAGCCCCAGCATTTT.

The genes are TRBV5-1 and TRBJ2-4; D unresolved. The CDR3 covers 16 residues. Germline-derived CDR1 and CDR2 are SGHRS and YFSETQ. V was trimmed by 0 bases and J by 0 bases, leaving 10 bases between them. The CDR3 protein is CASSLALGPAKNIQYF. CDR3 DNA sequence: TGCGCCAGCAGCTTGGCCTTAGGGCCAGCCAAAAACATTCAGTACTTC.

The chain carries TRBV13 and TRBJ2-5, with D unclear. The V end was cut by 3 bases, the J end by 11 bases, with 16 bases between. Germline V gene sequence: CDR1 PRHDT, CDR2 FYEKMQ (reference sequence). There are 13 residues in the CDR3. The CDR3 protein is CASSFRSHNEQYF. CDR3 DNA sequence: TGTGCCAGCAGCTTCCGCAGTCACAATGAGCAGTACTTC.

There are a few counts of this clonotype. The chain combines TRBV12-3 or TRBV12-4 with TRBJ2-3, with D possibly being TRBD1 or TRBD2 (5 bases each). The V and J ends lost 7 bases and 8 bases respectively, with 10 bases between them. There are 11 residues in the CDR3. The CDR3 DNA is TGTGCCAGCACTTATGGGGGTACGCAGTATTTT. It translates to CASTYGGTQYF.